Listed below are T cell receptor beta chains from one sample, sequenced in a study of blood T cells in healthy people across ages. Each CDR3 protein is one row after TCRdb ran MiXCR on the 5' RACE reads. The sample records 760,000 or so distinct CDR3 sequences, just under 25% being singletons. Separately, the same data were catalogued under a study of T cells of mothers and their children.

The specimen sequenced was blood. Receptors were obtained from a boy aged 5-17 years in good health. Both conserved end residues are part of each CDR3. The D gene is left open where the match is weak. Clone size is given for some rows only: seen once, a few or many times, or a class if the clone is expanded.

v_gene	d_gene	j_gene	abundance	CDR3nt	CDR3aa
TRBV28	TRBD1	TRBJ2-7	.	TGTGCCAGCAAAGATCCGGGACAGGGATACGAGCAGTACTTC	CASKDPGQGYEQYF
TRBV20-1	.	TRBJ2-3	.	TGCAGTGCTAGAGAGCTGGTTAGCACAGATACGCAGTATTTT	CSARELVSTDTQYF
TRBV7-2	.	TRBJ2-7	few	TGTGCCAGCAGCTTAGAGAGAATCGAGCAGTACTTC	CASSLERIEQYF
TRBV12-3/TRBV12-4	.	TRBJ2-7	.	TGTGCCAGCGGCGCCCCGGGTAAGCCCTACGAGCAGTACTTC	CASGAPGKPYEQYF
TRBV29-1	.	TRBJ2-7	few	TGCAGCGTTGAATCCGGGACCCTCAGCTCCTACGAGCAGTACTTC	CSVESGTLSSYEQYF
TRBV4-3	.	TRBJ1-2	.	TGCGCCAGCAGCCAAGACGAAACAGGGATCTATGGCTACACCTTC	CASSQDETGIYGYTF
TRBV20-1	.	TRBJ2-3	few	TGCAGTGCGCAGTCGGGAAGATACACAGATACGCAGTATTTT	CSAQSGRYTDTQYF
TRBV19	TRBD1	TRBJ2-4	few	TGTGCCAGTAGTATAGGAGGGGCCGGGACAGGGGGAACCAAAGACATTCAGTACTTC	CASSIGGAGTGGTKDIQYF
TRBV7-2	.	TRBJ2-5	many	TGTGCCAGCAGCTTAGGAGTGGGAGGCGAGACCCAGTACTTC	CASSLGVGGETQYF
TRBV24-1	.	TRBJ2-7	few	TGTGCCACAAGGGACGCCGGGGACGAGCAGTACTTC	CATRDAGDEQYF
TRBV20-1	.	TRBJ2-3	.	TGCAGTGCTAGGGAGGAGGGGGCCAGCACAGATACGCAGTATTTT	CSAREEGASTDTQYF
TRBV6-5	.	TRBJ2-4	.	TGTGCCAACAGTTTTGACGGCGAAAACATTCAGTACTTC	CANSFDGENIQYF
TRBV12-5	.	TRBJ2-1	few	TGTGCTAGTGGTTTGAACGGGGCTCCCGGGACGAGCTCCTACAATGAGCAGTTCTTC	CASGLNGAPGTSSYNEQFF
TRBV12-3/TRBV12-4	TRBD1	TRBJ1-2	.	TGTGCCAGCAGTTTCTCTGGACAGGCTAACTATGGCTACACCTTC	CASSFSGQANYGYTF
TRBV25-1	.	TRBJ2-7	.	TGTGCCAGCAGTGCATATTCCCTTGGGCAGTACTTC	CASSAYSLGQYF
TRBV13	TRBD2	TRBJ2-7	.	TGTGCCAGCAGCTTAATGTCGGGAGGGCCCCACGAGCAGTACTTC	CASSLMSGGPHEQYF
TRBV29-1	.	TRBJ2-3	few	TGCAGCGTTGAAGAGTGGAACCGGGCAGATACGCAGTATTTT	CSVEEWNRADTQYF
TRBV29-1	.	TRBJ1-5	.	TGCAGCGTTGTTCTGGGGGATGGGCAGCCCCAGCATTTT	CSVVLGDGQPQHF
TRBV4-1	.	TRBJ2-4	.	TGCGCCAGCAGCCAAGGAAGTGCGACGGGCTTAGCCAAAAACATTCAGTACTTC	CASSQGSATGLAKNIQYF
TRBV6-2/TRBV6-3	TRBD1	TRBJ2-7	.	TGTGCCAGCAGTTACGCGGGACAGGGCTACGAGCAGTACTTC	CASSYAGQGYEQYF
TRBV7-9	TRBD2	TRBJ2-5	few	TGTGCCAGCAGCTCTCCGGGACTACGAGAGACCCAGTACTTC	CASSSPGLRETQYF
TRBV6-1	.	TRBJ2-1	.	TGTGCCTCGGGACGCTCCTACAATGAGCAGTTCTTC	CASGRSYNEQFF
TRBV27	.	TRBJ1-5	.	TGTGCCAGCAGTTCAAGGGGGGAGGTCAATCAGCCCCAGCATTTT	CASSSRGEVNQPQHF
TRBV7-2	.	TRBJ2-7	.	TGTGCCAGCAGCTTAGCCAGCGGCCCCTCCTACGAGCAGTACTTC	CASSLASGPSYEQYF
TRBV29-1	.	TRBJ2-3	.	TGCAGCGTTGGAGGGCGGCTCCGATTAGATACGCAGTATTTT	CSVGGRLRLDTQYF
TRBV15	.	TRBJ1-4	few	TGTGCCACCAGCAGGGACCGAAGACAGGATGAAAAACTGTTTTTT	CATSRDRRQDEKLFF
TRBV14	TRBD2	TRBJ2-7	once	TGTGCCAGCAGCCACAGACTAGCGGGAGACTACGAGCAGTACTTC	CASSHRLAGDYEQYF
TRBV12-3/TRBV12-4	.	TRBJ2-5	.	TGTGCCAGCAGTTGGGGACTTGAACAAGAGACCCAGTACTTC	CASSWGLEQETQYF
TRBV29-1	.	TRBJ2-7	.	TGCAGCGCGCGGGTGGCGGTTTCTCTCTCCTACGAGCAGTACTTC	CSARVAVSLSYEQYF
TRBV7-8	.	TRBJ2-3	.	TGTGCCAGCAGCTCGAGGGTCTTTTTGGGCACAGATACGCAGTATTTT	CASSSRVFLGTDTQYF
TRBV4-1	.	TRBJ1-5	.	TGCGCCAGCAGCCACCCCCGAGGGAATCGTCAGCCCCAGCATTTT	CASSHPRGNRQPQHF
TRBV5-1	.	TRBJ2-7	.	TGCGCCAGCAGTAGGGACCGCGTTGACGAGCAGTACTTC	CASSRDRVDEQYF
TRBV5-1	.	TRBJ1-2	.	TGCGCCAGCAGCTTGGAGGGGAGAGATGGCTACACCTTC	CASSLEGRDGYTF
TRBV29-1	.	TRBJ1-1	few	TGCAGCGTTGTGGTCCTGGGGACTGAAGCTTTCTTT	CSVVVLGTEAFF
TRBV6-5	.	TRBJ2-7	.	TGTGCCAGCAGAGTTTCGGCCGGTCTCTACGAGCAGTACTTC	CASRVSAGLYEQYF
TRBV11-2	.	TRBJ2-7	.	TGTGCCAGCAGCTTCGGAGTGCCAGCCTACGAGCAGTACTTC	CASSFGVPAYEQYF
TRBV20-1	.	TRBJ2-5	.	TGCAGTGCTAGACCATTCGACAGGCAAGAGACCCAGTACTTC	CSARPFDRQETQYF
TRBV28	TRBD1	TRBJ1-5	.	TGTGCCAGCAGTTTACTTTTCCCAGGGGGCGGTGGCAATCAGCCCCAGCATTTT	CASSLLFPGGGGNQPQHF
TRBV2	.	TRBJ2-1	few	TGTGCCAGCAGTGAAGCGATCCTAGGTGGCGAGCAGTTCTTC	CASSEAILGGEQFF
TRBV29-1	.	TRBJ2-2	few	TGCAGCGGTATTCTGAACACCGGGGAGCCGTTTTTT	CSGILNTGEPFF
TRBV20-1	.	TRBJ2-3	few	TGCAGTGCTCGAGGGGCCGGGACATTCACAGATACGCAGTATTTT	CSARGAGTFTDTQYF
TRBV7-9	.	TRBJ2-5	.	TGTGCCAGCATCATTTCTAGGGGGCAAGAGACCCAGTACTTC	CASIISRGQETQYF
TRBV5-1	.	TRBJ2-1	.	TGCGCCAGCAGCTTGATCCCTCCGGAGGGAGCACTCCTGGACAATGAGCAGTTCTTC	CASSLIPPEGALLDNEQFF
TRBV9	.	TRBJ1-1	.	TGTGCCAGCAGCGTAGGCGGCGGCAGATTGAACACTGAAGCTTTCTTT	CASSVGGGRLNTEAFF
TRBV6-1	.	TRBJ2-5	few	TGTGCCAGCAGGATAAAGGCCTGGGACGACGAGCAAGAGACCCAGTACTTC	CASRIKAWDDEQETQYF
TRBV29-1	.	TRBJ2-5	few	TGCAGCGCAGTACCCTGGGACGGAACACGAGAGACCCAGTACTTC	CSAVPWDGTRETQYF
TRBV7-9	.	TRBJ2-7	few	TGTGCCAGCAGCTCCTCCGAGAGGGGGAAACAACACTACGAGCAGTACTTC	CASSSSERGKQHYEQYF
TRBV5-5	.	TRBJ1-4	.	TGTGCCAGCAGCTTGGTATGGGGGGCTAATGAAAAACTGTTTTTT	CASSLVWGANEKLFF
TRBV6-6	.	TRBJ2-3	few	TGTGCCAGCAGTTACTCAGGGGACACAGATACGCAGTATTTT	CASSYSGDTDTQYF